The subject of this entry is one T cell receptor beta chain. Its specificity is not known. Germline-derived CDR1 and CDR2 are SGHVS and FNYEAQ. This CDR3 comprises 15 residues. With 0 bases removed from V and 3 bases from J, the gap between germline ends came to 12 bases. These data belong to a study of CD8 T cells in ankylosing spondylitis. Study-level results: A subset of motif variants has previously been described in the synovial fluid and blood of reactive arthritis. Disease-linked clones proved CD8+ and comparatively uncommon in peripheral blood. For ankylosing spondylitis blood, a TCR beta motif of under 10 highly homologous variants appeared characteristic. Reportedly, significant enrichment of disease-linked clones occurred in matched ankylosing spondylitis synovial fluid.

Quantitative molecular-barcoded 5'-RACE generated the TCR beta libraries. One entry per CDR3 protein results from TCRdb running MiXCR on the 5' RACE reads. The repertoire has 130,000 or so distinct CDR3 sequences, more than 15% of them found once; the top ten carry about 33%. Sequencing input: blood, either unsorted or a sorted T cell fraction (not recorded which). This clonotype was sampled from a male donor with ankylosing spondylitis. This chain uses TRBV7-6 with TRBJ2-7; possible D gene TRBD1, 6 bases. CDR3 region: CASSLAAGEVYEQYF. The CDR3 region has the DNA TGTGCCAGCAGCTTAGCGGCAGGGGAAGTCTACGAGCAGTACTTC.